This T cell receptor (beta chain) is from a study of STAT5B mutations in CD4+ large granular lymphocyte leukemia. Generated by immunoSEQ multiplex PCR, the TCRdb table keeps only in-frame clones and is missing some. The sample holds approximately 40,000 clones, less than 85% seen once. As for this clone: The sample carries other DNA sequences with the same CDR3.

Sequencing was carried out using CD4+ T cells from blood buffy coats. This TCR was recovered from a human donor in good health.

The CDR3 nucleotides are TGTGCCAGCAGCCCCCAGCGGAGTCGGCCAGTGGATACGCAGTATTTT. Protein sequence: CASSPQRSRPVDTQYF. The chain is built from TRBV13 and TRBJ2-3; D is perhaps TRBD2 (5 bases). Germline V gene data show CDR1 as PRHDT and CDR2 as FYEKMQ (reference sequence). The CDR3 runs 16 residues. V was cut by 5 bases and J by 6 bases, with 21 bases left in between.